This entry is about one TCR beta chain. What antigen it recognizes has not been identified. The record has no base qualities; no much larger clone is one base away. The data belong to a study of T cell responses to AZD1222 COVID-19 vaccine (dated by TCRdb to the early 2020s). Some background on the complete study: A total of 230 to 250 trial participants underwent TCR sequencing, of whom around 200 received two doses of AZD1222 and 26 received two doses of the MenACWY control vaccine. Trial participants were enrolled by age into 18-55, 56-69 and 70-plus year subgroups, with roughly 160, 29 and 62 TCR-sequenced participants respectively.

The time point label on this specimen signifies: about 28 days (+/-7) after the second vaccine dose. Because spike-specific TCR depth and breadth did not differ between the two schedules, AZD1222 recipients who got a second dose at roughly 4 weeks were pooled with those who got a second dose at roughly 12 weeks. Vaccinee samples came from UK trials COV001 and COV002, including a single-blind randomized controlled phase 2/3 trial of AZD1222 (ChAdOx1 nCoV-19) in healthy adults. For TCRbeta chain sequencing, PBMC samples were collected from trial participants at day 0 and at day 28 after the second dose. Overall study outcomes, separate from this receptor: Spike-specific TCR breadth and depth rose significantly after two AZD1222 doses compared with day 0 and with MenACWY recipients. Because no day 14 peak-response samples were available, repertoires were characterized only after the peak T cell response. In the small 56-69-year group, the increase in depth fell short of significance, most likely because of low power. Nearly half of unique spike-specific TCRs reportedly recognized epitopes outside regions mutated in the B.1.351 and B.1.1.7 variants. Conclusions about previously exposed vaccinees are limited, since just a handful of AZD1222 recipients were seropositive for SARS-CoV-2 at baseline. Participants were mostly white British and included more females than males, and it was suggested by the authors that clonal diversity may have been underestimated. The whole spike protein was spanned by vaccine-associated CD4 TCRs, and dominant responses were seen in regions 160-218 and 743-854.

The CDR3 regions of human TCRbeta chains were subjected to immunosequencing. Per the source publication's procedure: Repertoire TCRs were checked for matches against a reference library of SARS-CoV-2-specific TCRs that had been generated using the MIRA antigen-specificity platform. Breadth was defined as the fraction of unique TCRs that were SARS-CoV-2-associated, and depth was defined as the fraction of total T cells that were SARS-CoV-2-associated. Using the MIRA data, each spike-specific TCR was mapped to the spike region that the TCR reacts to and placed in a CD4 or CD8 class. Log10-transformed breadth and depth values were compared by one-way ANOVA with Sidak's multiple comparisons tests. This immuneACCESS table, as held by TCRdb, lists in-frame sequences with V and J called but not all clones. Of the missing ones, under half trace to an unresolved V gene in checked studies; the others have no known cause. V, J and clone size are taken as reported in that table, and D and trimming were inferred from the DNA itself. For this sample there are approximately 110,000 clones; approximately 92% appear just once. Over 7.5% of the sample goes to the ten largest clones.

The TCR comes from an adult who received the AZD1222 COVID-19 vaccine. The sample was peripheral blood, taken 28 days after the second AZD1222 dose.

The CDR3 amino acid sequence is: CASSLSSSGLGSDTQYF. The DNA sequence is as follows: TGTGCCAGCAGTTTATCCTCCTCTGGACTAGGCTCAGATACGCAGTATTTT. The sequence links TRBV27 to TRBJ2-3; 7 bases in between match TRBD2. The germline V gene (reference sequence) provides CDR1 MNHEY and CDR2 SMNVEV. Germline trimming amounts to 0 bases on V and 4 bases on J, with 10 as the count of junction bases outside the gene matches. The CDR3 spans 17 residues, from the cysteine through the phenylalanine. Only the CDR3 portion is preserved as DNA: 51 bases, with reading frame beginning at the first base.